The 23 T cell receptor beta chains in this list originate from one sample, sequenced in a study of PD-L1 blockade in urothelial cancer. Here immunoSEQ multiplex PCR was the method, and the copy in TCRdb shows in-frame clones only, minus some. Counted here are around 110,000 clones, about 89% occurring once; the ten biggest clones make up 1.5% to 2%. As for time point: peripheral blood 6 weeks after treatment start. Sequenced here: PBMCs, sampled around atezolizumab (anti-PD-L1) treatment. The origin of the receptors is a man in his sixties with urothelial cancer.

The chain recombines TRBV10-2 with TRBJ2-1; 9 bases are a match to TRBD2. This CDR3 comprises 13 residues. The germline V gene has CDR1 WSHSY and CDR2 SAAADI. V gave up 6 bases and J gave up 7 bases; unmatched junction bases: 4. The CDR3 DNA follows: TGCGCCAGCAGGCTAGCGGGAAGGAATGAGCAGTTCTTC. It is translated as CASRLAGRNEQFF.

V usage is TRBV6-5 and J usage is TRBJ2-2, with 7 bases fitting TRBD2. From germline, CDR1 is MNHEY and CDR2 SVGAGI. The CDR3 has 14 residues. V gave up 6 bases and J gave up 8 bases; unmatched junction bases: 9. The CDR3 DNA reads as TGTGCCAGCAGAGTTACAGGCGGGAGAGGGGAGCTGTTTTTT. Translation: CASRVTGGRGELFF.

The chain recombines TRBV6-1 with TRBJ1-5, with TRBD1 as a possible D gene (5 bases). Germline CDR1 MNHNS, CDR2 SASEGT. Trimming shortened V by 5 bases and J by 0 bases, and 8 bases separated the two germline ends. The CDR3 runs to 14 residues. The CDR3 DNA is TGTGCCAGCAGTCAGGGATATAGCAATCAGCCCCAGCATTTT. As protein: CASSQGYSNQPQHF.

The V call is TRBV7-9, the J call TRBJ2-6; D uncertain. V was shortened by 5 bases and J by 0 bases, with 11 bases between the two germline ends. The CDR3 is 16 residues long. CDR1 is SEHNR and CDR2 is FQNEAQ in the germline V gene (reference sequence). The CDR3 DNA reads as TGTGCCAGCAGCGCATTGGCCTTCTCTGGGGCCAACGTCCTGACTTTC. Amino acids: CASSALAFSGANVLTF.

V and J are TRBV5-1 and TRBJ2-1; unclear D gene. Germline CDR1 is SGHRS and CDR2 is YFSETQ. Trimming removed 0 bases at V and 7 bases at J, with 14 bases between. The CDR3 covers 15 residues. CDR3 DNA: TGCGCCAGCAGCTTGGGCGAAGTCAGGTCAAATGAGCAGTTCTTC. It codes for CASSLGEVRSNEQFF.

This clone was seen just once. The rearrangement joins TRBV28 to TRBJ1-2; TRBD1 matches 8 bases. The CDR3 is made up of 12 amino acids. Germline loops: CDR1 MDHEN, CDR2 SYDVKM. The V segment lost 5 bases and the J segment 8 bases; nucleotides outside the gene matches: 4. CDR3 DNA: TGTGCCAGCAGTCGACAGGGGTGGGGCTACACCTTC. Protein product: CASSRQGWGYTF.

The chain joins TRBV28 to TRBJ2-5; D might be TRBD1 (6 bases). The CDR3 runs 13 residues. Trimming pared 6 bases from V and 3 bases from J, leaving 11 bases between. Germline V lookup: CDR1 MDHEN, CDR2 SYDVKM. CDR3 loop: CASRTWTEETQYF. In DNA form, the CDR3 reads TGTGCCAGCAGGACCTGGACAGAAGAGACCCAGTACTTC.

V gene TRBV2 combines with J gene TRBJ2-1, with 9 nucleotides matching TRBD2. The V gene's germline CDR1 is SNHLY and CDR2 FYNNEI. The CDR3 spans 17 residues. The V gene end was trimmed by 6 bases and the J gene end by 2 bases; junction bases not matched to a gene: 11. The CDR3 reads CASSVLAGGPPYNEQFF. The DNA of the CDR3 is TGTGCCAGCAGCGTACTGGCGGGAGGGCCCCCCTACAATGAGCAGTTCTTC.

The V gene is TRBV7-9, the J gene TRBJ1-1, with D possibly TRBD1 on 5 matching bases. With 5 bases removed from V and 1 base from J, the gap between germline ends came to 14 bases. The V gene's germline CDR1 is SEHNR and CDR2 FQNEAQ (reference sequence). This CDR3 contains 15 residues. The CDR3 loop is CASSRLGTKNTEAFF. Written as DNA, the CDR3 is TGTGCCAGCAGCCGACTGGGGACTAAGAACACTGAAGCTTTCTTT.

The V gene is TRBV2, the J gene TRBJ1-2, with 9 positions matching TRBD1. Germline V gene sequence: CDR1 SNHLY, CDR2 FYNNEI. V lost 7 bases, J lost 8 bases, and 8 bases stayed unmatched. The CDR3 is 13 residues long. In nucleotides, the CDR3 is TGTGCCAGCACCGCGGACAGGGGAAACGGCTACACCTTC. It encodes CASTADRGNGYTF.

This chain uses TRBV6-1 with TRBJ2-3; possible D gene TRBD2, 7 bases. The germline V and J ends were trimmed by 4 bases and 4 bases, with 15 bases remaining between them. Germline CDR1 MNHNS, CDR2 SASEGT. The CDR3 is made up of 15 amino acids. The CDR3 loop is CASSVTRGGADTQYF. Written as DNA, the CDR3 is TGTGCCAGCAGTGTAACTAGAGGGGGGGCAGATACGCAGTATTTT.

This clone was picked up a small number of times. The rearrangement joins TRBV27 to TRBJ2-7, with D perhaps TRBD2 (5 bases). Trimming stripped 1 base from V and 6 bases from J, with 13 bases between. The germline gives CDR1 MNHEY, CDR2 SMNVEV (reference sequence). There are 14 residues in the CDR3. The CDR3 loop reads CASSLWAGRGEQYF. The CDR3 DNA reads TGTGCCAGCAGTTTATGGGCAGGCCGGGGCGAGCAGTACTTC.

The rearrangement links TRBV6-6 to TRBJ2-2, with D hard to call. Trimming cost V 4 bases and J 1 base, with 7 bases left between them. Germline V CDR1 and CDR2: MNHNY, SVGAGI (reference sequence). The CDR3 is made up of 14 amino acids. CDR3 DNA sequence: TGTGCCAGCAGTTCGACAAAGAACACCGGGGAGCTGTTTTTT. Its translation: CASSSTKNTGELFF.

J is TRBJ2-5 and V is TRBV2; D might be TRBD2 (6 bases). Germline V gives CDR1 SNHLY, CDR2 FYNNEI. CDR3 length equals 12 residues. V was pared by 11 bases and J by 5 bases, with 15 bases between. The CDR3 protein is CADSGAGETQYF. DNA for the CDR3: TGTGCCGATAGCGGAGCCGGGGAGACCCAGTACTTC.

The V call is TRBV7-2, the J call TRBJ2-1; 12 positions match TRBD2. The CDR3 is 13 amino acids. Per the germline V gene, CDR1 is SGHTA and CDR2 is FQGNSA. The V gene end was trimmed by 2 bases and the J gene end by 15 bases; junction bases not matched to a gene: 5. CDR3: CASSLRLAGVSFF. The CDR3 bases are TGTGCCAGCAGCTTAAGACTAGCGGGGGTTTCGTTCTTC.

The gene calls are TRBV6-5 and TRBJ1-1; no clear D. The CDR3 consists of 12 residues. Per germline, CDR1 MNHEY and CDR2 SVGAGI. The V gene lost 5 bases and the J gene lost 5 bases, with 9 bases spanning the gap. In nucleotides, the CDR3 is TGTGCCAGCAGTCCGACTCAAACTGAAGCTTTCTTT. Its translation: CASSPTQTEAFF.

CDR3 sequence: CASRGGVGGSAYEQYF. The DNA of the CDR3 is TGTGCCAGCAGGGGGGGGGTTGGGGGTAGCGCCTACGAGCAGTACTTC. The chain recombines TRBV6-6 with TRBJ2-7; 7 bases line up with TRBD2. V was pared by 6 bases and J by 2 bases, with 13 bases of the junction left unmatched. The length of the CDR3 is 16 residues. Per the germline V gene, CDR1 is MNHNY and CDR2 is SVGAGI (reference sequence).

The chain carries TRBV28 and TRBJ1-5, with D perhaps matching TRBD1 (6 bases). The CDR3 contains 13 residues. Germline values: CDR1 MDHEN, CDR2 SYDVKM. V shed 7 bases and J shed 6 bases, with 13 bases lying between them. CDR3 loop: CASTGANIQPQHF. The CDR3 DNA sequence: TGTGCCAGCACAGGGGCTAATATTCAGCCCCAGCATTTT. The full variable domain, its missing parts supplied by reference TRBV28 and TRBJ1-5, is DVKVTQSSRYLVKRTGEKVFLECVQDMDHENMFWYRQDPGLGLRLIYFSYDVKMKEKGDIPEGYSVSREKKERFSLILESASTNQTSMYLCASTGANIQPQHFGDGTRLSIL.

This chain joins TRBV27 and TRBJ2-7; 11 nucleotides line up with TRBD2. This CDR3 comprises 15 residues. The ends lost 2 bases at V and 2 bases at J; junction bases unmatched: 2. The germline V gene encodes CDR1 MNHEY and CDR2 SMNVEV (reference sequence). The CDR3 protein is CASSLIAGGPYEQYF. The CDR3 DNA reads TGTGCCAGCAGTTTAATAGCGGGAGGGCCCTACGAGCAGTACTTC.

The V and J genes are TRBV28 and TRBJ1-2; 7 bases are a match to TRBD1. CDR1 is MDHEN and CDR2 is SYDVKM in the germline V gene. Unmatched junction bases numbered 12, after V lost 5 bases and J lost 6 bases. This CDR3 is 15 amino acids long. CDR3 loop: CASSPTDRVSNGYTF. The CDR3 region has the DNA TGTGCCAGCAGTCCGACCGACAGGGTATCTAATGGCTACACCTTC.

The DNA of the CDR3 is TGTGCCAGTAGTAACCGACAGGGGCCAAGCGAGCAGTACTTC. Encoded protein: CASSNRQGPSEQYF. The V call is TRBV19, the J call TRBJ2-7, with 8 positions matching TRBD1. The CDR3 covers 14 residues. J gave up 6 bases and V 4 bases, and 8 bases lay outside the gene matches. Looked up from germline, CDR1 is LNHDA and CDR2 is SQIVND (reference sequence).

In its sample, this clone was seen once. This rearrangement joins TRBV27 to TRBJ1-5, with D hard to call. With 6 bases removed from V and 0 bases from J, the gap between germline ends came to 15 bases. The CDR3 runs 16 residues. Germline lookup yields CDR1 MNHEY and CDR2 SMNVEV (reference sequence). In DNA form, the CDR3 reads TGTGCCAGCAGCTTTCTACCGCTATATAGCAATCAGCCCCAGCATTTT. Its translation: CASSFLPLYSNQPQHF.

The rearrangement uses TRBV18 and TRBJ1-1; possible D gene TRBD1, 5 bases. Germline-derived CDR1 and CDR2 are KGHSH and LQKENI. Trimming cost V 7 bases and J 2 bases, with 14 bases left between them. There are 14 residues in the CDR3. CDR3 sequence (DNA): TGTGCCAGCTTACCGGCCGGACAAAACACTGAAGCTTTCTTT. Protein sequence: CASLPAGQNTEAFF.